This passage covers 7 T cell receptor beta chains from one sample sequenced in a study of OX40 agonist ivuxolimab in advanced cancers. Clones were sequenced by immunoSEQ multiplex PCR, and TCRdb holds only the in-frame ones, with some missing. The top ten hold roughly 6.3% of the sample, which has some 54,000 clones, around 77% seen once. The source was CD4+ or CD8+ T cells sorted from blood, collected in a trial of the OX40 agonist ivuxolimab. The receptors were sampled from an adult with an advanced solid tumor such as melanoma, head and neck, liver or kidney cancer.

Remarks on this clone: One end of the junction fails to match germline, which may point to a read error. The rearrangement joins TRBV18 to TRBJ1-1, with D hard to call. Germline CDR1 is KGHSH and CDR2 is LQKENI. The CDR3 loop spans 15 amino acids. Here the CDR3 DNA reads TGTGCCAGCTCACCAAACGAGGCGATGAACAGTGAAGCTTTCTTT. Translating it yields CASSPNEAMNSEAFF.

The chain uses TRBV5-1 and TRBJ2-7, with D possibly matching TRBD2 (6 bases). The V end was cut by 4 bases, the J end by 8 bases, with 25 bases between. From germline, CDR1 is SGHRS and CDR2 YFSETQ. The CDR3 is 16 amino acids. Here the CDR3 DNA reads TGCGCCAGCAGCGATCAGAGGGGCGGGGTCTCCGCACAGCAGTACTTC. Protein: CASSDQRGGVSAQQYF.

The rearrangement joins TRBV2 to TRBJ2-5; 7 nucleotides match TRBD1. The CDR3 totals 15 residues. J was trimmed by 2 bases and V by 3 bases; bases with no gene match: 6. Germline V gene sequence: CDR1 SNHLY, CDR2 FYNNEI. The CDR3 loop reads CASSDRGQAQETQYF. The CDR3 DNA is TGTGCCAGCAGTGATCGAGGACAGGCACAAGAGACCCAGTACTTC. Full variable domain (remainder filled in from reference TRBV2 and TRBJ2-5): EPEVTQTPSHQVTQMGQEVILRCVPISNHLYFYWYRQILGQKVEFLVSFYNNEISEKSEIFDDQFSVERPDGSNFTLKIRSTKLEDSAMYFCASSDRGQAQETQYFGPGTRLLVL.

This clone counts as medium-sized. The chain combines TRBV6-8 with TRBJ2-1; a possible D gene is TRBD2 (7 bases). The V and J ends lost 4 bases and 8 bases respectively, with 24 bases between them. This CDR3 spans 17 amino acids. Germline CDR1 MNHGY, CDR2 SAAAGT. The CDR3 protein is CASSFYPWGGGEDEQFF. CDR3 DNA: TGTGCCAGCAGTTTTTATCCTTGGGGCGGGGGCGAGGATGAGCAGTTCTTC.

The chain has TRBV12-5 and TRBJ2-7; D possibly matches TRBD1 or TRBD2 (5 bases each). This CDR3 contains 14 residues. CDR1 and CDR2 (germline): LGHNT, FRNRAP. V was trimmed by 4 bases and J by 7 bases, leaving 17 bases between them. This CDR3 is CASGWAGSLTEQYF. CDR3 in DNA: TGTGCTAGTGGTTGGGCAGGGAGTCTTACGGAGCAGTACTTC. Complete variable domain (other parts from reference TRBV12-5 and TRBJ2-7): DARVTQTPRHKVTEMGQEVTMRCQPILGHNTVFWYRQTMMQGLELLAYFRNRAPLDDSGMPKDRFSAEMPDATLATLKIQPSEPRDSAVYFCASGWAGSLTEQYFGPGTRLTVT.

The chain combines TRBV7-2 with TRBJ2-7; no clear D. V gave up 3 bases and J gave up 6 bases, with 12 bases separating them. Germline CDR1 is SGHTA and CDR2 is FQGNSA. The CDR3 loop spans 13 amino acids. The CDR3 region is CASSFFSRPEQYF. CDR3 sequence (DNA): TGTGCCAGCAGCTTCTTTTCTCGGCCCGAGCAGTACTTC.

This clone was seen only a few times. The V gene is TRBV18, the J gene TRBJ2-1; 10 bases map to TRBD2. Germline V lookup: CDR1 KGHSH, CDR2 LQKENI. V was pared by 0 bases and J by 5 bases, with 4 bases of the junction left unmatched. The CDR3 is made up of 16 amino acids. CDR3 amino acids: CASSPPTSGYNNEQFF. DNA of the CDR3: TGTGCCAGCTCACCACCGACTAGCGGGTATAACAATGAGCAGTTCTTC.